These 2 T cell receptor beta chains share one sample of origin, sequenced in a study of blood T cell repertoires in COVID-19. The repertoire was sequenced with immunoSEQ multiplex PCR; TCRdb's copy has only in-frame clones and lacks some. The sample has 150,000 to 200,000 clones, around nine tenths seen once; the top ten hold 9.5% to 15%. Sequenced: peripheral blood. The receptors derive from a woman in her 70s with COVID-19, enrolled during active disease.

J is TRBJ2-1 and V is TRBV14; no clear D. The V gene lost 1 base and the J gene lost 7 bases, with 8 bases spanning the gap. The CDR3 spans 13 residues. Germline-derived CDR1 and CDR2 are SGHDN and FVKESK. CDR3 nucleotide sequence: TGTGCCAGCAGCCAAGTGCGCAGGAATGAGCAGTTCTTC. Amino acid sequence: CASSQVRRNEQFF.

The CDR3: CASSLGPGGAQYF. The CDR3 DNA is TGCGCCAGCAGCTTAGGCCCCGGGGGGGCCCAGTACTTC. This chain joins TRBV5-1 and TRBJ2-5; 8 positions match TRBD2. J gave up 9 bases and V 2 bases, and 6 bases lay outside the gene matches. Germline lookup yields CDR1 SGHRS and CDR2 YFSETQ. The CDR3 is made up of 13 amino acids.